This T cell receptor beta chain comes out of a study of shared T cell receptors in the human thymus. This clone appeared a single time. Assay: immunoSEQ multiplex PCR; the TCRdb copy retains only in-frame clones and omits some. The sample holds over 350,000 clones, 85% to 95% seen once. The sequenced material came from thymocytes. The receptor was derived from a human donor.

The CDR3 bases are TGCGCCAGCAGCGGTGGGACTAGCGGGGGGACTCTAGCCAAAAACATTCAGTACTTC. This translates into CASSGGTSGGTLAKNIQYF. The J gene is TRBJ2-4, the V gene TRBV5-1; 15 bases fit TRBD2. The V and J ends lost 4 bases and 0 bases, in that order; junction bases with no gene match: 8. The CDR3 totals 19 residues. In germline, CDR1 is SGHRS, CDR2 YFSETQ.